The clone carrying this T cell receptor (beta chain) was counted only a few times. Its cognate antigen is unknown. CDR1 and CDR2 from the germline V gene are MNHEY and SVGAGI. The CDR3 totals 15 residues. Trimming took off 0 bases at V and 4 bases at J, with 10 bases between the two ends. PCR primers comprised 60 Vbeta and 13 Jbeta primers. Method: immunoSEQ multiplex PCR; TCRdb's copy keeps in-frame clones and lacks some. The sample consists of about 36,000 clones, about 72% of them appearing once. The sample comes from a study of cytomegalovirus exposure and HLA in healthy donors. General study points: A later analysis linked a missense variant in DCLRE1C to the trimming of TCR beta V and J genes.

The receptor was isolated from a man aged 30-40 years in good health and CMV-seronegative. Sample: PBMCs. The chain is built from TRBV6-5 and TRBJ1-3, with D maybe TRBD1 (6 bases). Here the CDR3 DNA reads TGTGCCAGCAGTTACTCGGGCAGGGGAGGAAACACCATATATTTT. This gives the protein CASSYSGRGGNTIYF.